Listed here are 27 T cell receptor beta chains from one sample, sequenced in a study of shared clonotypes between healthy human individuals. Method: immunoSEQ multiplex PCR; TCRdb's copy keeps in-frame clones and lacks some. Of more than 2,000,000 clones listed, approximately 90% are singletons. The sequenced sample was naive CD4+ T cells sorted from blood. Stated subset: CD45RA+ positively selected. These receptors all stem from a man aged 18 to 29 in good health.

The genes are TRBV11-2 and TRBJ2-1, with D perhaps matching TRBD2 (6 bases). The CDR3 runs 15 residues. The V end was cut by 4 bases, the J end by 7 bases, with 17 bases between. CDR1 and CDR2 (germline): SGHAT, FQNNGV. CDR3 DNA sequence: TGTGCCAGCAGCTCAATCCGACGGGAGTGGAATGAGCAGTTCTTC. Protein product: CASSSIRREWNEQFF.

The chain recombines TRBV20-1 with TRBJ2-5; 7 bases fit TRBD2. This CDR3 has 10 amino acids. Germline V gives CDR1 DFQATT, CDR2 SNEGSKA (reference sequence). This CDR3 reads CIPAGETQYF. The CDR3 nucleotides read TGCATCCCAGCGGGGGAGACCCAGTACTTC.

This sequence joins TRBV7-2 and TRBJ2-5; 8 nucleotides match TRBD2. Germline assignment: CDR1 SGHTA and CDR2 FQGNSA. There are 14 residues in the CDR3. The J segment lost 4 bases and the V segment lost 6 bases, leaving 7 bases of the junction unmatched. The CDR3 region has the DNA TGTGCCAGCAGATTTGCGGGAGGTGGAGAGACCCAGTACTTC. This codes for CASRFAGGGETQYF.

The V and J genes are TRBV15 and TRBJ2-7; 7 bases match TRBD1. V trimming: 3 bases; J trimming: 0 bases; junction bases outside the gene matches: 2. The length of the CDR3 is 14 residues. Per germline, CDR1 LNHNV and CDR2 YYDKDF (reference sequence). CDR3 residues: CATSRGQLSYEQYF. DNA of the CDR3: TGTGCCACCAGCAGGGGACAGCTCTCCTACGAGCAGTACTTC. Looking up the rest from reference TRBV15 and TRBJ2-7 gives the full variable domain: DAMVIQNPRYQVTQFGKPVTLSCSQTLNHNVMYWYQQKSSQAPKLLFHYYDKDFNNEADTPDNFQSRRPNTSFCFLDIRSPGLGDTAMYLCATSRGQLSYEQYFGPGTRLTVT.

This clone has just one count. The chain couples TRBV27 to TRBJ2-2, with TRBD1 matching 9 bases. The CDR3 runs to 16 residues. The germline V gene encodes CDR1 MNHEY and CDR2 SMNVEV (reference sequence). V lost 4 bases to trimming and J lost 7 bases; unmatched junction nucleotides: 10. The chain's CDR3 is CASSSSGTGRVGELFF. As DNA, the CDR3 is TGTGCCAGCAGTTCCTCCGGGACAGGGAGGGTCGGGGAGCTGTTTTTT.

The J gene is TRBJ2-7, the V gene TRBV13, with 8 bases fitting TRBD2. With V trimmed by 3 bases and J by 5 bases, 6 bases remained unmatched. CDR1 and CDR2 (germline): PRHDT, FYEKMQ (reference sequence). The CDR3 is 14 residues long. DNA for the CDR3: TGTGCCAGCAGCTTTGGCGGGAGGTCCAACGAGCAGTACTTC. Its translation: CASSFGGRSNEQYF.

The chain carries TRBV9 and TRBJ1-2, with D possibly being TRBD1 (6 bases). The CDR3 runs 16 residues. Germline V gene data show CDR1 as SGDLS and CDR2 as YYNGEE. Trimming shortened V by 0 bases and J by 7 bases, and 19 bases separated the two germline ends. The DNA of the CDR3 is TGTGCCAGCAGCGTAGAGGGGGAGGGCCGCAGGGGTGGCTACACCTTC. It encodes CASSVEGEGRRGGYTF.

This clone was counted once. The chain carries TRBV6-6 and TRBJ2-2; no reliable D call. CDR1 is MNHNY and CDR2 is SVGAGI in the germline V gene (reference sequence). The V gene lost 0 bases and the J gene lost 5 bases, with 7 bases spanning the gap. The CDR3 contains 14 residues. CDR3 amino acids: CASSYSGQTGELFF. The CDR3 DNA reads TGTGCCAGCAGTTACTCAGGGCAGACCGGGGAGCTGTTTTTT.

V and J are TRBV4-3 and TRBJ1-2; maybe TRBD1 (5 bases). The CDR3 totals 15 residues. The V gene's germline CDR1 is LGHNA and CDR2 YSLEER. The germline V and J ends were trimmed by 0 bases and 4 bases, with 12 bases remaining between them. Here the CDR3 DNA reads TGCGCCAGCAGCCAAGAAGTGAGGGGCTTCTATGGCTACACCTTC. This translates into CASSQEVRGFYGYTF.

This chain uses TRBV6-4 with TRBJ2-1; D is undetermined. The CDR3 runs 15 residues. V was shortened by 3 bases and J by 8 bases, with 17 bases between the two germline ends. CDR1 is MRHNA and CDR2 is SNTAGT in the germline V gene. The CDR3 DNA sequence: TGTGCCAGCAGTGAACCCAGCCGGGCCATCGATGAGCAGTTCTTC. Its protein is CASSEPSRAIDEQFF.

J is TRBJ2-7 and V is TRBV19; 8 bases are a match to TRBD1. Unmatched junction bases numbered 4, after V lost 3 bases and J lost 3 bases. The CDR3 consists of 14 residues. The germline V gene encodes CDR1 LNHDA and CDR2 SQIVND (reference sequence). The CDR3 reads CASSMRTGSYEQYF. Here the CDR3 DNA reads TGTGCCAGTAGTATGCGGACAGGGAGCTACGAGCAGTACTTC.

The J gene is TRBJ2-4, the V gene TRBV2; the match to TRBD1 covers 7 bases. V lost 4 bases, J lost 1 base, and 19 bases stayed unmatched. Germline V lookup: CDR1 SNHLY, CDR2 FYNNEI. This CDR3 spans 20 amino acids. The DNA for the CDR3 is TGTGCCAGCAGTGGAGAAGGAAACAGGGGTTTAAAGGGTGCCAAAAACATTCAGTACTTC. Translating it yields CASSGEGNRGLKGAKNIQYF.

CDR3 nucleotide sequence: TGTGCCAGCAGTTACTCGCAGACCCAGTACTTC. Protein product: CASSYSQTQYF. The chain combines TRBV6-5 with TRBJ2-5; the D is unclear. The CDR3 is 11 amino acids. Per germline, CDR1 MNHEY and CDR2 SVGAGI. Trimming shortened V by 0 bases and J by 6 bases, and 2 bases separated the two germline ends.

This clone was counted between two and nine times. The J gene is TRBJ1-1, the V gene TRBV29-1; the D is unclear. This CDR3 is 12 amino acids long. Germline values: CDR1 SQVTM, CDR2 ANQGSEA. V was shortened by 4 bases and J by 1 base, with 7 bases between the two germline ends. CDR3 sequence (DNA): TGCAGCGTTGTAGGATGGAACACTGAAGCTTTCTTT. Protein: CSVVGWNTEAFF.

The chain carries TRBV5-4 and TRBJ1-2; the D is unclear. This CDR3 is 14 amino acids long. Trimming took 6 bases from V and 4 from J, leaving 16 bases between them. Germline V gives CDR1 SGHNT, CDR2 YYREEE (reference sequence). In DNA form, the CDR3 reads TGTGCCAGCACCCTGGGGTCCGCGATCTATGGCTACACCTTC. It specifies CASTLGSAIYGYTF.

CDR3 sequence: CASSVVTGGIDTEAFF. The CDR3 coding sequence is TGTGCCAGCAGCGTTGTGACAGGGGGCATTGACACTGAAGCTTTCTTT. J is TRBJ1-1 and V is TRBV9; TRBD1 matches 10 bases. This CDR3 region has 16 residues. After removal of 2 bases from V and 3 bases from J, the junction contained 7 bases not matched to a gene. Looked up from germline, CDR1 is SGDLS and CDR2 is YYNGEE.

This chain connects TRBV6-5 to TRBJ1-5; D is perhaps TRBD1 (5 bases). The CDR3 has 16 amino acids. V was trimmed by 0 bases and J by 3 bases, leaving 12 bases between them. Germline V lookup: CDR1 MNHEY, CDR2 SVGAGI. The CDR3 spells CASSYSGQGFNQPQHF. The CDR3 coding sequence is TGTGCCAGCAGTTACTCAGGGCAGGGTTTCAATCAGCCCCAGCATTTT.

A remark on this clone: The sample carries other DNA sequences with the same CDR3. The rearrangement links TRBV6-5 to TRBJ2-7, with a possible D match to TRBD2 (7 bases). CDR1 and CDR2 (germline): MNHEY, SVGAGI. The CDR3 runs 13 residues. V was shortened by 6 bases and J by 2 bases, with 11 bases between the two germline ends. CDR3 protein: CASRGGGPYEQYF. The CDR3 DNA is TGTGCCAGCAGGGGAGGGGGGCCCTACGAGCAGTACTTC.

The CDR3 reads CATGVTATEAFF. CDR3 bases: TGTGCCACAGGAGTTACGGCCACTGAAGCTTTCTTT. This sequence joins TRBV28 and TRBJ1-1; D call uncertain. The length of the CDR3 is 12 residues. V lost 10 bases and J 4 bases, leaving 13 bases between the germline ends. Germline CDR1 MDHEN, CDR2 SYDVKM.

The chain recombines TRBV5-1 with TRBJ1-1; weak D call: TRBD1 (5 bases). Germline CDR1 and CDR2: SGHRS and YFSETQ. This CDR3 comprises 15 residues. The germline V and J ends were trimmed by 4 bases and 5 bases, with 18 bases remaining between them. CDR3 nucleotides: TGCGCCAGCAGCGTAATCCAGGGTATGGGAACTGAAGCTTTCTTT. Translation gives CASSVIQGMGTEAFF.

This clone was recorded only once. V and J are TRBV7-9 and TRBJ2-3; no firm D call. CDR3 length: 14 residues. Germline CDR1 reads SEHNR; CDR2 reads FQNEAQ (reference sequence). Deletions cut 1 base from V and 8 bases from J, with 13 bases between. CDR3 amino acids: CASSLVSPNPTQYF. CDR3 in DNA: TGTGCCAGCAGCTTAGTTTCGCCTAACCCTACGCAGTATTTT.

This clone came up once. The rearrangement uses TRBV18 and TRBJ2-2; D is unclear. This CDR3 contains 14 residues. From germline, CDR1 is KGHSH and CDR2 LQKENI. Trimming cost V 1 base and J 3 bases, with 6 bases left between them. The CDR3 DNA sequence: TGTGCCAGCTCACCACTGCCCGACACCGGGGAGCTGTTTTTT. Translating gives CASSPLPDTGELFF.

This clone was observed once. The chain links TRBV27 to TRBJ2-7; 12 nucleotides match TRBD1. Germline loops: CDR1 MNHEY, CDR2 SMNVEV (reference sequence). The J segment lost 3 bases and the V segment lost 6 bases, leaving 6 bases of the junction unmatched. The CDR3 sequence is 15 residues long. CDR3 bases: TGTGCCAGCAGAACCGGGACAGGGGGCTTCTACGAGCAGTACTTC. This sequence encodes CASRTGTGGFYEQYF.

The gene calls are TRBV18 and TRBJ1-1, with D unresolved. Trimming cost V 6 bases and J 9 bases, with 11 bases left between them. Germline assignment: CDR1 KGHSH and CDR2 LQKENI. The CDR3 loop spans 11 amino acids. DNA of the CDR3: TGTGCCAGCTCCCCCGACCTAAAAGCTTTCTTT. Translated: CASSPDLKAFF.

The rearrangement uses TRBV28 and TRBJ1-3; D might be TRBD1 (5 bases). Germline V lookup: CDR1 MDHEN, CDR2 SYDVKM. V lost 4 bases and J 4 bases, leaving 14 bases between the germline ends. The CDR3 has 15 amino acids. The CDR3 DNA reads TGTGCCAGCAGTTCTCCAGGGCTCCCAGGAAACACCATATATTTT. Amino acids: CASSSPGLPGNTIYF.

The chain combines TRBV10-3 with TRBJ1-3; 8 nucleotides line up with TRBD1. The V and J ends lost 2 bases and 0 bases, in that order; junction bases with no gene match: 3. Germline CDR1 is ENHRY and CDR2 is SYGVKD. The CDR3 loop spans 16 amino acids. Here the CDR3 DNA reads TGTGCCATCAGTGAGCGGGACAGGCTCTCTGGAAACACCATATATTTT. The encoded protein is CAISERDRLSGNTIYF.

The chain recombines TRBV7-4 with TRBJ2-3, with D unresolved. V gave up 5 bases and J gave up 3 bases, with 6 bases separating them. Germline assignment: CDR1 SGHVT and CDR2 SQSDAQ. The CDR3 totals 12 residues. CDR3 in DNA: TGTGCCAGCAGCCAATTTACAGATACGCAGTATTTT. The encoded protein is CASSQFTDTQYF.